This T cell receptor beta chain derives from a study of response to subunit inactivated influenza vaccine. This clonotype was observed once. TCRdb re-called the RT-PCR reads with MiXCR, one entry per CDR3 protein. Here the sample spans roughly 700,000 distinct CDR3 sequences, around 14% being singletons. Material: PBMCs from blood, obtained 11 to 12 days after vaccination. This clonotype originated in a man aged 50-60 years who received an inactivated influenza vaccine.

Here the CDR3 reads CASSRRGPVLFF. DNA of the CDR3: TGTGCCAGCAGCCGCAGGGGTCCAGTACTGTTTTTT. This sequence joins TRBV7-9 and TRBJ1-4; maybe TRBD1 (6 bases). Germline V gives CDR1 SEHNR, CDR2 FQNEAQ (reference sequence). Trimming pared 5 bases from V and 13 bases from J, leaving 14 bases between. CDR3 length: 12 amino acids.